Included here is one T cell receptor beta chain sequence, with context. Assay: immunoSEQ multiplex PCR; the TCRdb copy retains only in-frame clones and omits some. This table holds a few hundred thousand clones, about 80% found once. The data originate from a study of blood T cell repertoires in COVID-19. V lost 3 bases to trimming and J lost 7 bases, with 24 bases between them. There are 18 residues in the CDR3. Germline CDR1 LNHDA, CDR2 SQIVND (reference sequence). Material for sequencing was peripheral blood. This receptor was identified in a human donor in a cohort sampled during active COVID-19. The gene calls are TRBV19 and TRBJ2-2, with D possibly being TRBD2 (6 bases). The CDR3: CASSIRNPSVRWRGELFF. CDR3 coding DNA: TGTGCCAGTAGTATTCGGAACCCTAGCGTGAGGTGGCGCGGGGAGCTGTTTTTT. The full variable domain, rest sourced from reference TRBV19 and TRBJ2-2, is DGGITQSPKYLFRKEGQNVTLSCEQNLNHDAMYWYRQDPGQGLRLIYYSQIVNDFQKGDIAEGYSVSREKKESFPLTVTSAQKNPTAFYLCASSIRNPSVRWRGELFFGEGSRLTVL.